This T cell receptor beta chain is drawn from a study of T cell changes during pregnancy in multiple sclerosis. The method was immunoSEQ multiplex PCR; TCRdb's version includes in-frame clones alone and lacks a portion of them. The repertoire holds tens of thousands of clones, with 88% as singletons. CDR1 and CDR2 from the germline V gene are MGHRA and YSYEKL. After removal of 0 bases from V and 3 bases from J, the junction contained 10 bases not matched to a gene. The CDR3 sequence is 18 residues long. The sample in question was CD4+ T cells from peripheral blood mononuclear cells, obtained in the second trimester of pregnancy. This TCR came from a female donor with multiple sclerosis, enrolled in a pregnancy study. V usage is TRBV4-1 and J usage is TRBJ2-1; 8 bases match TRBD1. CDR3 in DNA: TGCGCCAGCAGCCAAGAGATCCCTCAGGGGGCATACTACAATGAGCAGTTCTTC. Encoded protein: CASSQEIPQGAYYNEQFF.